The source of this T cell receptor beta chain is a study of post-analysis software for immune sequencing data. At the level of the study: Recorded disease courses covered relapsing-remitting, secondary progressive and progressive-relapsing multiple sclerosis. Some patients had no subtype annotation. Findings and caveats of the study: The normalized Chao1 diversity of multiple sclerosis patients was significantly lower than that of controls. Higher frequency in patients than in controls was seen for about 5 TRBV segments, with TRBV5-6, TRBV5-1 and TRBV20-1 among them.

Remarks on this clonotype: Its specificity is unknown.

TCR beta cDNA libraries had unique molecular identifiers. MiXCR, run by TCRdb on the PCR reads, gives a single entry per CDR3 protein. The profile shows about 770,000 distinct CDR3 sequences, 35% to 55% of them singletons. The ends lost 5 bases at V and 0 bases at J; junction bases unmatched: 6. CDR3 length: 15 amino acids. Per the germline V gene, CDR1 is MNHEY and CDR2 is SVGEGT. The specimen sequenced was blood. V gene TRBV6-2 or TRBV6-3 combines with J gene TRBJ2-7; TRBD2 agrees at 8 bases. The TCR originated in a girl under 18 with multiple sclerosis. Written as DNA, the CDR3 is TGTGCCAGCAGTCCTAGGGCGGGAGGCTCCTACGAGCAGTACTTC. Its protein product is CASSPRAGGSYEQYF.